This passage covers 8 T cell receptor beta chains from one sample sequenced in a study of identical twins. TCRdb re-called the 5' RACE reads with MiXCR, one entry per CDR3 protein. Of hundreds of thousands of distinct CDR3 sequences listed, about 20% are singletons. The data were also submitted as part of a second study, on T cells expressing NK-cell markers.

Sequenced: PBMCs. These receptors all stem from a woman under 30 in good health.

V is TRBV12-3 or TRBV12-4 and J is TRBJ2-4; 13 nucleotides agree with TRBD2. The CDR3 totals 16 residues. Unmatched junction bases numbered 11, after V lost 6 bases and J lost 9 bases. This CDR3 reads CASRPTSGRAGGIQYF. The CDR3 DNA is TGTGCCAGCAGGCCCACTAGCGGGAGGGCCGGGGGCATTCAGTACTTC.

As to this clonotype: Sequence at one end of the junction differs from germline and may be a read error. The CDR3 spells CARSLVASTYNEQFF. As DNA, the CDR3 is TGTGCCAGAAGCTTGGTGGCTAGTACCTACAATGAGCAGTTCTTC. The V call is TRBV7-9, the J call TRBJ2-1; D gene ambiguous. The CDR3 length is 15 residues. Germline lookup yields CDR1 SEHNR and CDR2 FQNEAQ (reference sequence).

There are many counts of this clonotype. The CDR3 spells CASSQQGAWSTDTQYF. CDR3 DNA: TGTGCCAGCAGCCAACAGGGGGCATGGAGCACAGATACGCAGTATTTT. J is TRBJ2-3 and V is TRBV9; 9 bases agree with TRBD1. With 4 bases clipped from V and 0 bases from J, the junction kept 6 bases outside the gene matches. Germline assignment: CDR1 SGDLS and CDR2 YYNGEE. The CDR3 sequence is 16 residues long.

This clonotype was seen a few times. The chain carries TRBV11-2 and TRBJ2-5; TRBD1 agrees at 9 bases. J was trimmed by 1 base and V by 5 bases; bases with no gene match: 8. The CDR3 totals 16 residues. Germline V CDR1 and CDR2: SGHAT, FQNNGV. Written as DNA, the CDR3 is TGTGCCAGCAGCCACGGACAGGGGTTCGGCCAAGAGACCCAGTACTTC. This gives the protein CASSHGQGFGQETQYF.

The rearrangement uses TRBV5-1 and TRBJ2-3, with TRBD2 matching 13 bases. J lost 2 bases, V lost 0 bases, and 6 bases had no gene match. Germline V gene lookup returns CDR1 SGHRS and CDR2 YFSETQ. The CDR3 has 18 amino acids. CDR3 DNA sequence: TGCGCCAGCAGCTTGGCCCCAACTAGCGGGGGGGTCACAGATACGCAGTATTTT. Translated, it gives CASSLAPTSGGVTDTQYF.

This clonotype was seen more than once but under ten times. In nucleotides, the CDR3 is TGTGCCAGCAGCCGTAGACAGGGGAAACTGTTTTTT. The encoded protein is CASSRRQGKLFF. The chain links TRBV7-8 to TRBJ1-4; 8 bases are a match to TRBD1. After removal of 5 bases from V and 11 bases from J, the junction contained 4 bases not matched to a gene. The CDR3 has 12 residues. CDR1 SGHVS and CDR2 FQNEAQ come from the germline V gene.

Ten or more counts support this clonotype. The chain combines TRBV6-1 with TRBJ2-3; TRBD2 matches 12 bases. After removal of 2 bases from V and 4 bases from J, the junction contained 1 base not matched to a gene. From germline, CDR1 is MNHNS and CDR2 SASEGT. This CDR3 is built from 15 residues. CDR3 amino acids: CASSELAGGPDTQYF. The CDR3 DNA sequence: TGTGCCAGCAGTGAACTAGCGGGAGGGCCAGATACGCAGTATTTT.

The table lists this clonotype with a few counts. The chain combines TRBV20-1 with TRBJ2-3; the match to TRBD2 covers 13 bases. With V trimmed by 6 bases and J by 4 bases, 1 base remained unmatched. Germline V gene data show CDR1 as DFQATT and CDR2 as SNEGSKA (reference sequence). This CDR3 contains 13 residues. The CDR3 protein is CSALAGGADTQYF. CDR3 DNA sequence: TGCAGTGCACTAGCGGGAGGGGCAGATACGCAGTATTTT.